This T cell receptor (beta chain) was identified during a study of blood T cell repertoires in COVID-19 (dated by TCRdb to the early 2020s). In the study overall: The collaborator samples originated in the United States, Italy and Spain and spanned the acute and convalescent phases of COVID-19. Subjects who had been exposed to COVID-19, were actively infected with it, or had recovered from it provided the deeply sampled blood TCRbeta repertoires that made up the dataset. A freely available public database, intended as a resource for researchers studying the immune response to SARS-CoV-2, is where the repertoires were released. The material from the prospective study consisted of cDNA or gDNA derived from T cells, B-cell-depleted T cells, or PBMCs. Where HLA class I and class II types were available, the types were taken from metadata supplied by the sample provider, not from assay-based typing. Samples came from the ongoing ImmuneRACE study (first 160 participants) plus 1,254 subjects from 6 global collaborators. A de-identified subject ID, COVID-19 status, age in years and sex were almost always included in the sample metadata.

Study-wide conclusions, independent of this receptor: The quantity of clinical and demographic metadata differed by source and by participant and was supplied without curation.

Regarding this clone: There is no known antigen for this receptor. There are no base qualities to consult, and no much larger clone falls within one base.

Collaborating institutions collected whole blood in K2EDTA tubes following their own protocols. For TCRbeta analysis, collaborators shipped samples in one of three forms: frozen whole blood, isolated PBMCs, or DNA extracted from either of those sample types. CDR1 and CDR2 were assigned from the germline V gene as SGHAT and FQNNGV. The CDR3 runs 14 residues from the cysteine to the phenylalanine. Just CDR3 DNA is preserved here, 42 bases in frame from base 1. Cut back by 5 bases and 4 bases, the V and J ends lie 15 bases apart. The immunoSEQ Assay, a bias-controlled multiplex PCR, was used to amplify TCRbeta CDR3 regions from genomic DNA. The authors processed their data as follows. The number of nucleated cells in each sample was estimated by amplification of reference gene primers within the assay. To quantify the absolute abundance of each unique TCRbeta CDR3 rearrangement, sequence reads were collapsed and filtered. For each sample, productive Simpson clonality was calculated by taking the square root of Simpson's diversity index across productive rearrangements. TCRdb provides this immuneACCESS table in a form limited to in-frame rearrangements. Some clones are lacking; in checked studies, under half of them reflect an unresolved V gene, and why the rest are absent is not known. V and J calls and clone size come straight from that table; D and trimming were deduced from the DNA. Recorded for this sample are 25,000 or so clones; roughly 80% of them occurred a single time. About 24% of the sample rests with the top ten.

The rearrangement combines TRBV11-2 with TRBJ2-7; the D gene cannot be named for sure. This receptor was obtained from a human donor in a cohort sampled during active COVID-19. Specimen: peripheral blood. In nucleotides, the sequence is TGTGCCAGCAGCCACCTGAGCCCCCCGTACGAGCAGTACTTC. Its product reads: CASSHLSPPYEQYF.